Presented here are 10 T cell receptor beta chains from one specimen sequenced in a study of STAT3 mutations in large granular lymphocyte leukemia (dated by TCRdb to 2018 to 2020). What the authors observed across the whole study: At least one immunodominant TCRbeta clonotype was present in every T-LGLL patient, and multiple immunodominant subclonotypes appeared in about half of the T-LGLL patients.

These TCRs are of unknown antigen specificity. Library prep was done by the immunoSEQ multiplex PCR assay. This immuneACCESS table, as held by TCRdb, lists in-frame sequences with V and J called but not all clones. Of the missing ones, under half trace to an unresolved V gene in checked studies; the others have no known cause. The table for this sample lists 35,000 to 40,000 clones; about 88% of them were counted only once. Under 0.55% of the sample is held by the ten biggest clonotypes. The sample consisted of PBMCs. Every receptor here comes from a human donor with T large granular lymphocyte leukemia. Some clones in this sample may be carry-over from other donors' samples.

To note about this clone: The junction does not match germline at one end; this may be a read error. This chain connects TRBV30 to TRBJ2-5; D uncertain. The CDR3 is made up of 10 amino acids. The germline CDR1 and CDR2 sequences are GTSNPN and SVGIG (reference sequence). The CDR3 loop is CAWGVETQYF. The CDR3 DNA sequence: TGTGCCTGGGGTGTAGAGACCCAGTACTTC.

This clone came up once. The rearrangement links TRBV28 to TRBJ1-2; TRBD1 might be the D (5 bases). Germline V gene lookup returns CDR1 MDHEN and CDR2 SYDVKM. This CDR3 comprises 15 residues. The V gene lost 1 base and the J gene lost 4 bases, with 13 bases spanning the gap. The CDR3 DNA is TGTGCCAGCAGTTTATACTGGGCAGGGTCCTATGGCTACACCTTC. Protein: CASSLYWAGSYGYTF.

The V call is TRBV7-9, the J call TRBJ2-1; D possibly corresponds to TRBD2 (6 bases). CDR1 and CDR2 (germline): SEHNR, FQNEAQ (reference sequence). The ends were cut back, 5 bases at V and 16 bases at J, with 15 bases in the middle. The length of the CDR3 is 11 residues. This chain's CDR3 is CASSLRDFVFF. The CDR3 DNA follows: TGTGCCAGCAGCCTCAGGGACTTCGTCTTCTTC.

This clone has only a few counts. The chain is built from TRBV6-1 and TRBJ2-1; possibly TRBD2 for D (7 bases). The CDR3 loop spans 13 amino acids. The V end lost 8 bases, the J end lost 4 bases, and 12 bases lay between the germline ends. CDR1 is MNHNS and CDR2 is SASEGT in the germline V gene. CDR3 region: CASGGARYNEQFF. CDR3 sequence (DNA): TGTGCCAGCGGGGGGGCGAGGTACAATGAGCAGTTCTTC.

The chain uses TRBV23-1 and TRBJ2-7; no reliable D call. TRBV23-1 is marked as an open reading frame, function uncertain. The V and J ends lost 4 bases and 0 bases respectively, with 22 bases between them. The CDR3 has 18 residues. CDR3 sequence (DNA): TGCGCCAGCAGTCTCTCGGGTACAGACAACCCTAGCTCCTACGAGCAGTACGTC. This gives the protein CASSLSGTDNPSSYEQYV.

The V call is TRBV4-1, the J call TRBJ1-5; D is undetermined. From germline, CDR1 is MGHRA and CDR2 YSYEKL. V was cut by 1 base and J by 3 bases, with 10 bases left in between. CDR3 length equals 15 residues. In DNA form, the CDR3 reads TGCGCCAGCAGCCAAGCCGGGCTATTCAATCAGCCCCAGCATTTT. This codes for CASSQAGLFNQPQHF.

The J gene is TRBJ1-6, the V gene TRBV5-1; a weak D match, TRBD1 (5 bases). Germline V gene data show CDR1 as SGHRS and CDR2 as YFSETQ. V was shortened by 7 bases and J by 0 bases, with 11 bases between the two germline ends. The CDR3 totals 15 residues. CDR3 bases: TGCGCCAGCCACGGGGGGGACTCCTATAATTCACCCCTCCACTTT. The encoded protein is CASHGGDSYNSPLHF. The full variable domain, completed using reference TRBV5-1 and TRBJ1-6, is KAGVTQTPRYLIKTRGQQVTLSCSPISGHRSVSWYQQTPGQGLQFLFEYFSETQRNKGNFPGRFSGRQFSNSRSEMNVSTLELGDSALYLCASHGGDSYNSPLHFGNGTRLTVT.

The CDR3 reads CASSQAGSGGRGTGELFF. The CDR3 DNA reads TGCGCCAGCAGCCAAGCTGGTAGCGGGGGGCGGGGGACCGGGGAGCTGTTTTTT. The gene calls are TRBV4-1 and TRBJ2-2; 10 positions agree with TRBD2. V was pared by 1 base and J by 5 bases, with 10 bases of the junction left unmatched. The CDR3 runs to 18 residues. Germline-derived CDR1 and CDR2 are MGHRA and YSYEKL.

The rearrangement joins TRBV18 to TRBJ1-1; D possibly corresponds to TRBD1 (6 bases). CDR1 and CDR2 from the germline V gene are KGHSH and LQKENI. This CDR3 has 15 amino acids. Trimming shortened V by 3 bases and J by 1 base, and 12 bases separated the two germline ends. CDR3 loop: CASSPSAQGNTEAFF. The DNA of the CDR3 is TGTGCCAGCTCACCTTCCGCACAGGGGAACACTGAAGCTTTCTTT.

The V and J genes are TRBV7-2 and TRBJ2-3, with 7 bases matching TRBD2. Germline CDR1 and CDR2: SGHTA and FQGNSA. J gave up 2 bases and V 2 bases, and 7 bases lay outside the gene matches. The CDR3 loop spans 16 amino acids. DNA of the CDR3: TGTGCCAGCAGCTTACTGGAGCGGGGAGACACAGATACGCAGTATTTT. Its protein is CASSLLERGDTDTQYF. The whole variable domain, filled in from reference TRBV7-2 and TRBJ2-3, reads GAGVSQSPSNKVTEKGKDVELRCDPISGHTALYWYRQSLGQGLEFLIYFQGNSAPDKSGLPSDRFSAERTGGSVSTLTIQRTQQEDSAVYLCASSLLERGDTDTQYFGPGTRLTVL.